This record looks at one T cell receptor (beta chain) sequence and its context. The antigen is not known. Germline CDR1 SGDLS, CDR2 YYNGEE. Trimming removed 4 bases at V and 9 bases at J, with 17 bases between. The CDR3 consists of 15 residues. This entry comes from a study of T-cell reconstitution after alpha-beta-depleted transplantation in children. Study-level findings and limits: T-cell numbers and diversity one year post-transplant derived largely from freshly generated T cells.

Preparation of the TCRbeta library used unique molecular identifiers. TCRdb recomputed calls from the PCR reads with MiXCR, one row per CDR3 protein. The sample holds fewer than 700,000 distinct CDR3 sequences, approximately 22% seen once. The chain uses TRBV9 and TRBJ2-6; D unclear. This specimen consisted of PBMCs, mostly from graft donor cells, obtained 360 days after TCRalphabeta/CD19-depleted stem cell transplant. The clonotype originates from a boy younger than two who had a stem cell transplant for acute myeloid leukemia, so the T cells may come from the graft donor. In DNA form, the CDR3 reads TGTGCCAGCAGCCCCAAGGGCATGGCTGTCAACGTCCTGACTTTC. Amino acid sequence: CASSPKGMAVNVLTF.